This is a list of T cell receptor beta chains from one sample in a study of blood T cells in healthy people across ages. TCRdb re-called the 5' RACE reads with MiXCR, one entry per CDR3 protein. This sample has some 890,000 distinct CDR3 sequences, with 25% to 35% found just once. This sample was shared with a second study, whose subject was T cells of mothers and their children.

Sequencing input: blood. The receptor set was obtained from a middle-aged woman in good health. CDR3s include the opening cysteine and the closing phenylalanine or tryptophan. Not all rows give a size; the values are once, few, many and, for expanded clones, a class.

12 TRBV6-1 many CASSEANYEQYF
13 TRBV10-2 . CASSDRPRDGYTF
13 TRBV7-2 . CASLQGSYNEQYF
12 TRBV20-1 many CSAGGPGGTQYF
14 TRBV7-3 many CASSLNSLYNEQFF
14 TRBV7-2 many CASSRNSNGDTQYF
14 TRBV5-1 . CASTHGGEQETQYF
15 TRBV12-3/TRBV12-4 few CASSPPPGHVYEQYF
14 TRBV5-1 few CASSVSGTRETQYF
14 TRBV7-2 few CASTTSGGQGEQFF
14 TRBV29-1 many CSVDSLAGGNEQFF
14 TRBV7-3 . CASSQNLEGDGYTF
13 TRBV3-1 few CASGDVAAYEQYF
15 TRBV11-2 . CASRYGTAYYNEQYF
14 TRBV6-5 many CASSRDRGNTEAFF
16 TRBV4-1 . CASSQERTGPNEKLFF
13 TRBV6-1 . CASSVVRGNEQFF